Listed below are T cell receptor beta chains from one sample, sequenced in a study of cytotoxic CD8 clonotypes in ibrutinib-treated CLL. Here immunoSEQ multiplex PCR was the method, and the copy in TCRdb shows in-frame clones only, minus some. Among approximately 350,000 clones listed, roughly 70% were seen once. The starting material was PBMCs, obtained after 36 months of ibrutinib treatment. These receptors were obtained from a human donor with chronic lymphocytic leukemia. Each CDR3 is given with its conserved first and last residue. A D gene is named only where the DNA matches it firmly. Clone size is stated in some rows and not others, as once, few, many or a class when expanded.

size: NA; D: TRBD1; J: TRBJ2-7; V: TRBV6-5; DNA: TGTGCCAGTACCGGGACAGGGGTGAACGAGCAGTACTTC; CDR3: CASTGTGVNEQYF
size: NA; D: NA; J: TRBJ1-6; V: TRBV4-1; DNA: TGCGCCAGCAGCCAAGACAGGGGCTATAATTCACCCCTCCACTTT; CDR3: CASSQDRGYNSPLHF
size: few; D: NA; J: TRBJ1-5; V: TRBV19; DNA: TGTGCCAGTAGTATTCCAGGGAGGGTGAATCAGCCCCAGCATTTT; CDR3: CASSIPGRVNQPQHF
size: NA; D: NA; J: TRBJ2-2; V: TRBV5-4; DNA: TGTGCCAGCAGCTTTTGGAGAGCTAAAAATGCCGGGGAGCTGTTTTTT; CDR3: CASSFWRAKNAGELFF
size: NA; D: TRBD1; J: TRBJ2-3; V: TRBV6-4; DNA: TGTGCCAGCAGTGTAAAAGGGGGCGCCGCAGATACGCAGTATTTT; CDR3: CASSVKGGAADTQYF
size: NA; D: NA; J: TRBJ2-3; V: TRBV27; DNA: TGTGCCAGCAGTCCTCGTACTCCGCGCCTGAGCACAGATACGCAGTATTTT; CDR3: CASSPRTPRLSTDTQYF
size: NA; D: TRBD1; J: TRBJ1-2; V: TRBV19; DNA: TGTGCCACCAGGGACAGAGCGCCTGGCTACACCTTC; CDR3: CATRDRAPGYTF
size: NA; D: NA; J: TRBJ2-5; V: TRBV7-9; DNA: TGTGCCAGCAGCGGATTTGCGGGGTGGTACCAAGAGACCCAGTACTTC; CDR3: CASSGFAGWYQETQYF
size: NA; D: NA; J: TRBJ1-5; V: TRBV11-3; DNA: TGTGCCAGAGGGAATCAGCCCCAGCATTTT; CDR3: CARGNQPQHF
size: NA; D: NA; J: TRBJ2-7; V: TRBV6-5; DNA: TGTGCCAGCAGTTACGTAGGCGGTTCGAGGGAGCAGTACTTC; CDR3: CASSYVGGSREQYF
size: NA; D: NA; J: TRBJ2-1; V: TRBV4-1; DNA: TGCGCCAGCAGCCAAATACCGGGACCAAGAAATGAGCAGTTCTTC; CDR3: CASSQIPGPRNEQFF
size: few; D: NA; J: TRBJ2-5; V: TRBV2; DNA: TGTGCCAGCAGTGAGCAGGAATGGAAGACCCAGTACTTC; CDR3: CASSEQEWKTQYF
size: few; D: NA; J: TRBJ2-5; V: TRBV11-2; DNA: TGTGCCAGCAGCTTTTTTGAGACCCAGTACTTC; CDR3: CASSFFETQYF
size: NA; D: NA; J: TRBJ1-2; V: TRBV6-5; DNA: TGTGCCAGCAGTTACTCGGACCCTCGACACTATGGCTACACCTTC; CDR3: CASSYSDPRHYGYTF
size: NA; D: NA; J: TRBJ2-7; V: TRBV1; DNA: TGCACCAGCAGCCAAGGGCTAGCGGGAGACTACGAGCAGTACTTC; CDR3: CTSSQGLAGDYEQYF
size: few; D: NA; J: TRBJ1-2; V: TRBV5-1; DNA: TGCGCCAGCAGCAGGATAAACAACTATGGCTACACCTTC; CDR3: CASSRINNYGYTF
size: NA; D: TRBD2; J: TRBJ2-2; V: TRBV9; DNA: TGTGCCAGCAGCGCCACTAGCGGGGCGAACACCGGGGAGCTGTTTTTT; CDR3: CASSATSGANTGELFF
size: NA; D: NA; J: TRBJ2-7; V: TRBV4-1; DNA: TGCGCCAGCAGCCGCTCAAGGGACTTTTTAACCTACGAGCAGTACTTC; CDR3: CASSRSRDFLTYEQYF
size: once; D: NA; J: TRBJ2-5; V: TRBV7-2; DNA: TGTGCCAGCAGCCATTGGGGGGCCGGCAGGGGACCTCAAGAGACCCAGTACTTC; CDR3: CASSHWGAGRGPQETQYF
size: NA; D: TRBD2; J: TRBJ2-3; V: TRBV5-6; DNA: TGTGCCAGCAGCCAGGGACTAGCGGGGAGTGATACGCAGTATTTT; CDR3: CASSQGLAGSDTQYF
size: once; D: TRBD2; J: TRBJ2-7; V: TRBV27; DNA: TGTGCCAGCAGTCCCTGGGGGGGTAAAGCGTACGAGCAGTACTTC; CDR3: CASSPWGGKAYEQYF
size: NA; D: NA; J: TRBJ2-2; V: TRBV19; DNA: TGTGCCAGTAGTAGTGTGAAGGGACCCCTCACCGGGGAGCTGTTTTTT; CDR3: CASSSVKGPLTGELFF
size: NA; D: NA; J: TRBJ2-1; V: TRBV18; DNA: TGTGCCAGCTCACCATTGCTAGCAGATGAGCAGTTCTTC; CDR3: CASSPLLADEQFF
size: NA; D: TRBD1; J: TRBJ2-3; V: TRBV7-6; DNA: TGTGCCAGCAGCCCCCGAAGGACAGGGTACCGCACAGATACGCAGTATTTT; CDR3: CASSPRRTGYRTDTQYF
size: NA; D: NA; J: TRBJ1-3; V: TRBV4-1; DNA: TGCGCCAGCAGCCAAGATTCCTTACGAGTCTCTGGAAACACCATATATTTT; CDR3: CASSQDSLRVSGNTIYF
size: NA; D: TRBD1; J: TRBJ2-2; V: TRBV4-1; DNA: TGCGCCAGCAGCCAACGCTGGACAGGCCTATACGCGAACACCGGGGAGCTGTTTTTT; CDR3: CASSQRWTGLYANTGELFF